This entry is about one T cell receptor beta chain. The antigen remains undetermined. The entirety of the isolated RNA underwent reverse transcription, so expressed TCRB transcripts were sequenced. On average, stem cell-like memory T cell samples had approximately 1 million reads. TCRdb keeps only in-frame clones here, not all; method: immunoSEQ multiplex PCR. The table records about 25,000 clones, about 71% of them present only once. The data derive from a study of beta chain features in type 1 diabetes. Study-wide findings and caveats: Across patients, naive, central memory and Treg TCRB repertoires exhibited apparently greater similarity than was observed across healthy donors. Among all four CD4+ subsets, Type 1 diabetes patients had TCRB CDR3s that were moderately but significantly shorter.

The CDR3 is made up of 15 amino acids. In germline, CDR1 is MNHEY, CDR2 SVGAGI. The V gene end was trimmed by 3 bases and the J gene end by 4 bases; junction bases not matched to a gene: 6. The chain joins TRBV6-5 to TRBJ2-3; 8 bases fit TRBD1. This TCR derives from a middle-aged woman with type 1 diabetes. Sample: stem cell memory CD4+ T cells from blood. The CDR3 sequence is CASSYRQGRADTQYF. CDR3 DNA sequence: TGTGCCAGCAGTTATCGACAGGGGAGAGCAGATACGCAGTATTTT.